The 25 T cell receptor beta chains presented below share a single source sample, sequenced in a study of blood T cell repertoires in COVID-19. Measured with immunoSEQ multiplex PCR; TCRdb has only the in-frame clones, and not every one. The sample has 290,000 or so clones; 80% to 85% are singletons. The sequencing input was PBMCs or T cells enriched from blood (not recorded which). The receptors were sampled from a man aged 35 to 55 who had been exposed to COVID-19.

V usage is TRBV29-1 and J usage is TRBJ2-3; D perhaps matches TRBD2 (6 bases). Germline V CDR1 and CDR2: SQVTM, ANQGSEA. The CDR3 is 18 residues long. V gave up 2 bases and J gave up 4 bases, with 25 bases separating them. The CDR3 loop reads CSVEHPGASKIGADTQYF. The CDR3 nucleotides are TGCAGCGTTGAACACCCGGGAGCTAGTAAAATCGGCGCAGATACGCAGTATTTT.

There are a few counts of this clone. This sequence joins TRBV10-3 and TRBJ2-7, with D unclear. CDR3 length equals 14 residues. V gave up 3 bases and J gave up 2 bases, with 11 bases separating them. Germline CDR1 is ENHRY and CDR2 is SYGVKD. CDR3 region: CAISDWAGTYEQYF. The DNA for the CDR3 is TGTGCCATCAGTGATTGGGCTGGAACCTACGAGCAGTACTTC.

This chain uses TRBV2 with TRBJ2-7; possibly TRBD2 for D (6 bases). V dropped 8 bases and J dropped 5 bases, with 22 bases sitting between them. Germline CDR1 SNHLY, CDR2 FYNNEI. The CDR3 sequence is 15 residues long. CDR3 in DNA: TGTGCCAGCCGCGGGAATCGTGCGGGGCCTGACGAGCAGTACTTC. Its protein is CASRGNRAGPDEQYF. Combining the CDR3 with reference TRBV2 and TRBJ2-7 gives the whole variable domain EPEVTQTPSHQVTQMGQEVILRCVPISNHLYFYWYRQILGQKVEFLVSFYNNEISEKSEIFDDQFSVERPDGSNFTLKIRSTKLEDSAMYFCASRGNRAGPDEQYFGPGTRLTVT.

The chain has TRBV27 and TRBJ2-3; D is unresolved. CDR3 size: 18 residues. V lost 6 bases to trimming and J lost 1 base, with 23 bases between them. In germline, CDR1 is MNHEY, CDR2 SMNVEV (reference sequence). The CDR3 spells CASSPPSGPFPGTDTQYF. DNA of the CDR3: TGTGCCAGCAGCCCCCCCTCTGGGCCCTTCCCCGGCACAGATACGCAGTATTTT.

A single count supports this clone. The V gene is TRBV30, the J gene TRBJ2-3; no clear D. Germline CDR1 reads GTSNPN; CDR2 reads SVGIG (reference sequence). The germline V and J ends were trimmed by 2 bases and 1 base, with 13 bases remaining between them. The CDR3 contains 15 residues. CDR3 sequence reads: CAWSLALAGTDTQYF. In nucleotides, the CDR3 is TGTGCCTGGAGTTTGGCCCTCGCGGGCACAGATACGCAGTATTTT.

The table lists this clone with a count of one. This sequence joins TRBV7-2 and TRBJ1-5; D is ambiguous. The length of the CDR3 is 13 residues. Germline V gene data show CDR1 as SGHTA and CDR2 as FQGNSA. V shed 5 bases and J shed 6 bases, with 11 bases lying between them. This CDR3 reads CASSPTFGQPQHF. In DNA, the CDR3 is TGTGCCAGCAGCCCCACCTTCGGTCAGCCCCAGCATTTT.

This chain links TRBV7-6 with TRBJ1-3; TRBD1 might be the D (5 bases). The germline gives CDR1 SGHVS, CDR2 FNYEAQ. The germline V and J ends were trimmed by 4 bases and 3 bases, with 13 bases remaining between them. The CDR3 is 15 residues long. As DNA, the CDR3 is TGTGCCAGCAGCTATGGACATCCAGGTGGAAACACCATATATTTT. Translated: CASSYGHPGGNTIYF.

With regard to this clone: At the DNA level, this CDR3 is encoded by other sequences in the same sample as well. The chain carries TRBV5-1 and TRBJ2-3; possible D gene TRBD1, 5 bases. The V end was cut by 1 base, the J end by 0 bases, with 12 bases between. CDR3 length: 16 residues. Looked up from germline, CDR1 is SGHRS and CDR2 is YFSETQ. The DNA of the CDR3 is TGCGCCAGCAGCTTGAGCACAGGTGGGAGCACAGATACGCAGTATTTT. It encodes CASSLSTGGSTDTQYF.

CDR3 in amino acids: CATSDANQPQHF. CDR3 nucleotide sequence: TGTGCCACCAGTGATGCGAATCAGCCCCAGCATTTT. The chain has TRBV24-1 and TRBJ1-5; D remains ambiguous. The CDR3 consists of 12 residues. CDR1 and CDR2 from the germline V gene are KGHDR and SFDVKD. Trimming pared 3 bases from V and 4 bases from J, leaving 3 bases between.

The chain carries TRBV5-6 and TRBJ1-2, with D perhaps matching TRBD1 (6 bases). Germline CDR1 is SGHDT and CDR2 is YYEEEE. V was clipped by 6 bases and J by 4 bases, with 16 bases between them. The length of the CDR3 is 14 residues. This CDR3 reads CASNRRGHLYGYTF. The CDR3 nucleotides read TGTGCCAGCAACCGTCGGGGACACCTCTATGGCTACACCTTC.

V is TRBV27 and J is TRBJ2-7, with D hard to call. Germline CDR1 is MNHEY and CDR2 is SMNVEV (reference sequence). V dropped 0 bases and J dropped 1 base, with 19 bases sitting between them. CDR3 length: 18 amino acids. CDR3 region: CASSLSASMGAGSYEQYF. The DNA of the CDR3 is TGTGCCAGCAGTTTATCGGCATCAATGGGTGCAGGTTCCTACGAGCAGTACTTC.

V gene TRBV7-9 combines with J gene TRBJ2-2, with 7 bases aligning to TRBD2. Germline V gene sequence: CDR1 SEHNR, CDR2 FQNEAQ (reference sequence). The junction had 13 bases not matched to a gene; V was cut back by 7 bases and J by 2 bases. This CDR3 has 17 residues. The CDR3 DNA reads as TGTGCCAGCACCCCTGTGTGGCTAGCGGAAAACACCGGGGAGCTGTTTTTT. Residues: CASTPVWLAENTGELFF.

The chain is built from TRBV2 and TRBJ1-1; TRBD1 matches at 7 bases. Germline V CDR1 and CDR2: SNHLY, FYNNEI. The CDR3 totals 15 residues. Trimming at V came to 4 bases and at J to 2 bases, leaving 7 bases not matched to a gene. DNA of the CDR3: TGTGCCAGCAGTGTGAGGACAGGCCTTAACACTGAAGCTTTCTTT. Translation: CASSVRTGLNTEAFF.

This chain connects TRBV5-4 to TRBJ2-3; 8 bases fit TRBD2. The CDR3 extends over 14 amino acids. V lost 2 bases to trimming and J lost 6 bases; unmatched junction nucleotides: 5. Germline V gene sequence: CDR1 SGHNT, CDR2 YYREEE (reference sequence). CDR3 sequence (DNA): TGTGCCAGCAGCTTCTACAGCGGGAGCGATACGCAGTATTTT. Protein product: CASSFYSGSDTQYF.

V and J are TRBV5-6 and TRBJ1-5; no definite D call. This CDR3 region has 16 residues. Trimming took 3 bases from V and 0 from J, leaving 13 bases between them. Germline V lookup: CDR1 SGHDT, CDR2 YYEEEE. The CDR3 DNA reads as TGTGCCAGCAGCTCGAGAGGGAAATATAGCAATCAGCCCCAGCATTTT. Amino acid sequence: CASSSRGKYSNQPQHF.

This sequence joins TRBV9 and TRBJ1-3, with no clear D. V lost 0 bases and J 0 bases, leaving 10 bases between the germline ends. There are 16 residues in the CDR3. Germline V lookup: CDR1 SGDLS, CDR2 YYNGEE. The CDR3 is CASSVVPGLSGNTIYF. The CDR3, as DNA: TGTGCCAGCAGCGTAGTTCCAGGCCTCTCTGGAAACACCATATATTTT.

The V and J genes are TRBV10-1 and TRBJ2-1, with D possibly being TRBD2 (6 bases). V shed 10 bases and J shed 9 bases, with 13 bases lying between them. The CDR3 is made up of 11 amino acids. CDR1 is WNHNN, CDR2 SYGVQD, per germline (reference sequence). CDR3 nucleotide sequence: TGCGCCACCACCCTGGGAGGTGAGCAGTTCTTC. Translation: CATTLGGEQFF.

The J gene is TRBJ2-7, the V gene TRBV18, with D maybe TRBD1 (5 bases). CDR1 is KGHSH and CDR2 is LQKENI in the germline V gene. V was shortened by 1 base and J by 2 bases, with 9 bases between the two germline ends. CDR3 size: 14 residues. This CDR3 is CASSPQGRPYEQYF. In DNA, the CDR3 is TGTGCCAGCTCACCACAGGGGCGCCCCTACGAGCAGTACTTC.

The CDR3 bases are TGTGCCAGCAGTGAGCGGGGAGGGGCTGGGAACACTGAAGCTTTCTTT. This sequence encodes CASSERGGAGNTEAFF. This rearrangement joins TRBV25-1 to TRBJ1-1, with D tentatively TRBD1 (5 bases). The V and J ends lost 3 bases and 1 base respectively, with 15 bases between them. There are 16 residues in the CDR3. Germline V gene sequence: CDR1 MGHDK, CDR2 SYGVNS.

This sequence joins TRBV14 and TRBJ2-1; 8 bases align to TRBD2. CDR1 and CDR2 (germline): SGHDN, FVKESK. V gave up 4 bases and J gave up 15 bases; unmatched junction bases: 11. This CDR3 has 13 amino acids. CDR3: CASSLRRGDYLFF. CDR3 in DNA: TGTGCCAGCAGCCTTCGGCGGGGGGACTATCTGTTCTTC.

J is TRBJ2-2 and V is TRBV7-9; D may be TRBD2 (5 bases). The V gene's germline CDR1 is SEHNR and CDR2 FQNEAQ (reference sequence). The CDR3 loop spans 15 amino acids. V lost 5 bases, J lost 1 base, and 11 bases lay in between. This chain's CDR3 is CASSPPGVNTGELFF. The CDR3 DNA reads as TGTGCCAGCAGCCCACCCGGGGTGAACACCGGGGAGCTGTTTTTT.

The chain uses TRBV6-5 and TRBJ2-7, with 9 bases that match TRBD2. This CDR3 has 14 amino acids. V gave up 6 bases and J gave up 4 bases; unmatched junction bases: 7. Germline assignment: CDR1 MNHEY and CDR2 SVGAGI. CDR3 nucleotide sequence: TGTGCCAGCAGGACGACTAGCGGCTTATACGAGCAGTACTTC. Translation gives CASRTTSGLYEQYF.

The chain carries TRBV13 and TRBJ2-7; possible D gene TRBD1, 6 bases. V lost 5 bases to trimming and J lost 3 bases, with 11 bases between them. The CDR3 covers 13 residues. CDR1 PRHDT and CDR2 FYEKMQ come from the germline V gene (reference sequence). The CDR3 DNA is TGTGCCAGCAGCAAGGGGGAAGGCTACGAGCAGTACTTC. This codes for CASSKGEGYEQYF.

In this sample, this clone turned up once. The rearrangement links TRBV5-1 to TRBJ1-4; tentatively, D is TRBD1 (5 bases). The V and J ends lost 0 bases and 3 bases respectively, with 9 bases between them. This CDR3 contains 15 residues. Germline V gene lookup returns CDR1 SGHRS and CDR2 YFSETQ. This CDR3 reads CASSLARAANEKLFF. The CDR3 bases are TGCGCCAGCAGCTTGGCCAGGGCGGCTAATGAAAAACTGTTTTTT. Using reference TRBV5-1 and TRBJ1-4 for the parts outside the CDR3, the full variable domain is KAGVTQTPRYLIKTRGQQVTLSCSPISGHRSVSWYQQTPGQGLQFLFEYFSETQRNKGNFPGRFSGRQFSNSRSEMNVSTLELGDSALYLCASSLARAANEKLFFGSGTQLSVL.

The chain recombines TRBV29-1 with TRBJ2-7; possibly TRBD1 for D (5 bases). CDR3 size: 10 residues. The germline V gene encodes CDR1 SQVTM and CDR2 ANQGSEA. CDR3: CSLGPEEQYF. The CDR3 DNA reads TGCAGTCTGGGGCCCGAGGAGCAGTACTTC.